The present TCR beta chain was sequenced within a study of T cells in localized non-small cell lung cancer. Points from the study as a whole: Uninvolved adjacent lung showed higher T cell clonality than tumor. Longer overall survival was seen with higher T cell density measured in blood. Analysis by sequencing included only one tumor region, so heterogeneity remains possible.

The CDR3 extends over 15 amino acids. V lost 5 bases to trimming and J lost 7 bases; unmatched junction nucleotides: 7. Germline CDR1 is SGHAT and CDR2 is FQNNGV. Turning to this clone: Its antigen is unknown.

Method: immunoSEQ multiplex PCR; TCRdb's copy keeps in-frame clones and lacks some. This table holds tens of thousands of clones, about 87% found once. The rearrangement joins TRBV11-2 to TRBJ1-6; 8 bases align to TRBD1. The sequence was collected from a woman aged 35-75 years with stage I lung adenocarcinoma. Sequenced here: peripheral blood, sampled before any cancer treatment. The CDR3 is CASSLDRAVNSPLHF. CDR3 bases: TGTGCCAGCAGCCTGGACAGGGCGGTAAATTCACCCCTCCACTTT. The full variable domain, in which reference TRBV11-2 and TRBJ1-6 provide the parts outside the CDR3, is EAGVAQSPRYKIIEKRQSVAFWCNPISGHATLYWYQQILGQGPKLLIQFQNNGVVDDSQLPKDRFSAERLKGVDSTLKIQPAKLEDSAVYLCASSLDRAVNSPLHFGNGTRLTVT.